The 4 T cell receptor beta chains below were found in one sample sequenced in a study of breast tumors, draining lymph nodes, adjacent tissues. TCRdb independently ran MiXCR on the multiplex PCR reads; one entry per CDR3 protein. The sample holds about 130,000 distinct CDR3 sequences; about 20% are singletons and the top ten take under 4.5%. Samples came from axillary lymph nodes draining the breast cancer. Specimen: axillary lymph node tissue. These receptors all stem from a female donor with breast cancer. Some clones in this sample may be carry-over from other donors' samples.

This clonotype was recorded many times. The chain has TRBV5-5 and TRBJ1-5; possible D gene TRBD1, 6 bases. Per germline, CDR1 SGHKS and CDR2 YYEKEE (reference sequence). CDR3 length equals 15 residues. Trimming cost V 0 bases and J 4 bases, with 11 bases left between them. The CDR3 sequence is CASSLDGGQNQPQHF. CDR3 bases: TGTGCCAGCAGCTTGGATGGGGGGCAGAATCAGCCCCAGCATTTT.

The sample holds many counts of this clonotype. The chain combines TRBV2 with TRBJ2-2, with 8 bases aligning to TRBD2. The germline CDR1 and CDR2 sequences are SNHLY and FYNNEI. The J segment lost 5 bases and the V segment lost 6 bases, leaving 8 bases of the junction unmatched. The CDR3 length is 15 residues. The CDR3 DNA sequence: TGTGCCAGCAGGAGAGCGGGGGATGCTACCGGGGAGCTGTTTTTT. This sequence encodes CASRRAGDATGELFF.

Concerning this clonotype: It may be a read error: a sequence one base away is much more abundant. V usage is TRBV20-1 and J usage is TRBJ2-1, with D possibly matching TRBD2 (5 bases). The germline CDR1 and CDR2 sequences are DFQATT and SNEGSKA (reference sequence). The CDR3 length is 13 residues. CDR3 nucleotide sequence: TGCAGTGCTAGATCTAGCTCCTACGATGAGCAGTTCTTC. Protein product: CSARSSSYDEQFF.

This clonotype was recorded at least ten times. The V and J genes are TRBV7-9 and TRBJ2-5, with 9 bases fitting TRBD1. Trimming cost V 1 base and J 5 bases; bases outside gene matches: 11. The CDR3 consists of 17 residues. Germline values: CDR1 SEHNR, CDR2 FQNEAQ (reference sequence). The CDR3 protein is CASSLGSGTGYWETQYF. In DNA, the CDR3 is TGTGCCAGCAGCTTAGGTTCTGGGACAGGGTATTGGGAGACCCAGTACTTC.